The entry below describes one T cell receptor beta chain. Its antigen is as yet unknown. The data belong to a study of regulatory T cells in long-lasting Graves disease. Overall study results and limits: Since the sample size was small, accuracy may have been reduced.

With 1 base clipped from V and 4 bases from J, the junction kept 7 bases outside the gene matches. The CDR3 is 15 amino acids. Germline V gene lookup returns CDR1 DFQATT and CDR2 SNEGSKA (reference sequence). Time point of the sample: newly diagnosed GD, antithyroid drugs for less than 3 months. PBMCs provided the RNA from which the TCR library was made. The diagnosis of Graves' disease used American Thyroid Association guidelines. Peripheral blood, about 10 milliliters of it, was drawn into EDTA tubes. The TCR beta library used iRepertoire HTBI primers with Arm-PCR amplification of CDR3. Each CDR3 protein is one row after TCRdb ran MiXCR on the multiplex PCR reads. The sample includes over 350,000 distinct CDR3 sequences, about 15% seen only once; the top ten take about 7.6%. The same sample was also studied in work on T cells in Graves' hyperthyroidism and ophthalmopathy. This second report adds: Clinical symptoms, serum thyroxine and TRAb, thyroid ultrasound and orbital computed tomography were used for the diagnoses.

This specimen consisted of peripheral blood mononuclear cells (PBMCs), obtained at new diagnosis, from a patient treated with antithyroid drugs. This chain uses TRBV20-1 with TRBJ2-3, with TRBD2 matching 8 bases. This receptor was obtained from a woman between 35 and 50 years old with Graves disease. Written as DNA, the CDR3 is TGCAGTGCTAGAGTCCCTAGCGGGTTGGCAGATACGCAGTATTTT. It is translated as CSARVPSGLADTQYF.